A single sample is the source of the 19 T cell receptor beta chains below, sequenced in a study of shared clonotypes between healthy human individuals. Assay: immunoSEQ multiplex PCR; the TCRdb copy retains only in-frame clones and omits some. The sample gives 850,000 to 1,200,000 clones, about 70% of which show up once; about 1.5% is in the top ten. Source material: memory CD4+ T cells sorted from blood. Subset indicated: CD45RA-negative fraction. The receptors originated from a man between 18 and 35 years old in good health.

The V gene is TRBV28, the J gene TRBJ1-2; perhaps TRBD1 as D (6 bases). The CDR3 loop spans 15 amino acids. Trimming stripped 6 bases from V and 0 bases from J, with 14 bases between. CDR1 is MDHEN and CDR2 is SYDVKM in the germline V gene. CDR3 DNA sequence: TGTGCCAGCAGCACCCCCAGGACAGCTAACTATGGCTACACCTTC. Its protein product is CASSTPRTANYGYTF.

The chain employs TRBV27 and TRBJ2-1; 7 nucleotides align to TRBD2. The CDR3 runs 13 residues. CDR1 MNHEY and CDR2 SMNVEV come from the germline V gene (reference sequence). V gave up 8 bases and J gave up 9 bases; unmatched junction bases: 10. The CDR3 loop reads CASVKRGVGEQFF. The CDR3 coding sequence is TGTGCCAGCGTTAAGCGGGGAGTCGGTGAGCAGTTCTTC.

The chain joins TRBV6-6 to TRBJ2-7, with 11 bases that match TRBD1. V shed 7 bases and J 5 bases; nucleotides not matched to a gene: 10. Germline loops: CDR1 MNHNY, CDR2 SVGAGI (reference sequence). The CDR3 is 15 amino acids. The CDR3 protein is CASNPGGQGVNEQYF. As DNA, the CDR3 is TGTGCCAGCAACCCTGGGGGACAGGGGGTAAACGAGCAGTACTTC.

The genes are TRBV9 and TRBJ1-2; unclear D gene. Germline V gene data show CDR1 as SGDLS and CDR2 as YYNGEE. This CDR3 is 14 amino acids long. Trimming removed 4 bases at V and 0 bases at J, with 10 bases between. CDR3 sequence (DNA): TGTGCCAGCAGCACTACCGGGACTAACTATGGCTACACCTTC. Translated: CASSTTGTNYGYTF. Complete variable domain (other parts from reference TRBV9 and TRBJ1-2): DSGVTQTPKHLITATGQRVTLRCSPRSGDLSVYWYQQSLDQGLQFLIQYYNGEERAKGNILERFSAQQFPDLHSELNLSSLELGDSALYFCASSTTGTNYGYTFGSGTRLTVV.

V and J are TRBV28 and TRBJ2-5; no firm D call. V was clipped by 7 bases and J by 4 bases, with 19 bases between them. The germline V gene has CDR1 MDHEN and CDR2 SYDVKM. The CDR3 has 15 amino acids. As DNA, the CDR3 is TGTGCCAGCATCCCCTCCCGTACGGGTTCAGAGACCCAGTACTTC. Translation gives CASIPSRTGSETQYF.

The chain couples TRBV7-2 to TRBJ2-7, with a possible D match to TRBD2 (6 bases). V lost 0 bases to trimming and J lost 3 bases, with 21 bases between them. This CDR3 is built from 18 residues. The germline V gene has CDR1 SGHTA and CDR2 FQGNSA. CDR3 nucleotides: TGTGCCAGCAGCTTAGCGTCTCCGGTGGCGGGGCACAACTACGAGCAGTACTTC. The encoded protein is CASSLASPVAGHNYEQYF.

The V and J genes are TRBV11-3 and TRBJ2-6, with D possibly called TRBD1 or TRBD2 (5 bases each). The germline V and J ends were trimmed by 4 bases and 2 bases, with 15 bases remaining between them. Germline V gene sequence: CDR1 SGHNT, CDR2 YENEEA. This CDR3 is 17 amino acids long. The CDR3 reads CASSSSVRDAGANVLTF. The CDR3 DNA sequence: TGTGCCAGCAGCTCATCAGTTCGGGACGCTGGGGCCAACGTCCTGACTTTC.

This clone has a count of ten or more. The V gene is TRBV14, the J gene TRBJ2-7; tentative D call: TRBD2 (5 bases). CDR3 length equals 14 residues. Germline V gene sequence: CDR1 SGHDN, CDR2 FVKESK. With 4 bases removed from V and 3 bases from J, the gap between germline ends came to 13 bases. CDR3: CASSPSGRYYEQYF. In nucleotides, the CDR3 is TGTGCCAGCAGCCCCAGCGGACGTTACTACGAGCAGTACTTC.

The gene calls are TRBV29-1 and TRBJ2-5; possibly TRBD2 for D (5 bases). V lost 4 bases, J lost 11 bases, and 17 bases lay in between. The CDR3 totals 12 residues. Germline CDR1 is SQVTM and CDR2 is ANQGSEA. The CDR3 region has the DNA TGCAGCGTTGTGTCAGATCAGAGGGAGCAGTACTTC. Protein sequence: CSVVSDQREQYF.

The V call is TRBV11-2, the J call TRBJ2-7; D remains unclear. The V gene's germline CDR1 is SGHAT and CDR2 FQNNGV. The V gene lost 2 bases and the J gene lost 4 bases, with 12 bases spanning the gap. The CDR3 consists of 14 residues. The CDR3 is CASSLSPSGYEQYF. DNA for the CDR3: TGTGCCAGCAGCTTATCTCCTTCGGGTTACGAGCAGTACTTC.

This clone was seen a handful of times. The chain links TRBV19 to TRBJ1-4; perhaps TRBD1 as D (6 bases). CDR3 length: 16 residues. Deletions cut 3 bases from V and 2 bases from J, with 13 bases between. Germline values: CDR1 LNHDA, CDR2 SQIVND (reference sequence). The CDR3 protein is CASSIGQGTTNEKLFF. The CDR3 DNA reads TGTGCCAGTAGTATTGGGCAGGGGACGACTAATGAAAAACTGTTTTTT.

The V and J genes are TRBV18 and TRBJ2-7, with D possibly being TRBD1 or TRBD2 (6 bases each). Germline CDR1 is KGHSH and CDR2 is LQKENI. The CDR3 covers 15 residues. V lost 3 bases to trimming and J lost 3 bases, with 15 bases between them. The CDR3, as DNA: TGTGCCAGCTCACCCGAAAGGGGGGTTTTCTACGAGCAGTACTTC. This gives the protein CASSPERGVFYEQYF.

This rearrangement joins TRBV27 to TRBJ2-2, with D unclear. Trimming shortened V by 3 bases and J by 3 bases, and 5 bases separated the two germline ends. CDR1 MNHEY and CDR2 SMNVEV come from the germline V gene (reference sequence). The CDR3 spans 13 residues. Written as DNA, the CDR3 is TGTGCCAGCAGTTTCAGTTACACCGGGGAGCTGTTTTTT. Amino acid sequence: CASSFSYTGELFF.

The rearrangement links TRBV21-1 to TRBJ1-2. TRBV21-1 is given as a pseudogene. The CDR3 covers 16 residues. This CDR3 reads CASSKEESAEPYGYTF. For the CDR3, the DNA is TGTGCCAGCAGCAAAGAAGAGTCAGCAGAACCCTATGGCTACACCTTC.

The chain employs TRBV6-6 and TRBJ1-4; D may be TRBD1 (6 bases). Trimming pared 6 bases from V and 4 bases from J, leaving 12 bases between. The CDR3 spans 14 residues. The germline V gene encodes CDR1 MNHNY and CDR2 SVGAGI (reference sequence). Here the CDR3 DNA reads TGTGCCAGCAGAGGTTCAGGGGTTAATGAAAAACTGTTTTTT. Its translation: CASRGSGVNEKLFF.

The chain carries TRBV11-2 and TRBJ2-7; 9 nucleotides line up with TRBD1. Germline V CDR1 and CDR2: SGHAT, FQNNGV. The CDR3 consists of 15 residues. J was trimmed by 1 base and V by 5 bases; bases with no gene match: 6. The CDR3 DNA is TGTGCCAGCAGCACAACAGGGGGCCCGTCCTACGAGCAGTACTTC. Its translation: CASSTTGGPSYEQYF.

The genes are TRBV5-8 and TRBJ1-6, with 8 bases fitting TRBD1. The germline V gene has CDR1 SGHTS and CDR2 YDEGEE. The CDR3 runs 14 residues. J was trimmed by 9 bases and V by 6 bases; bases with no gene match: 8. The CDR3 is CASTQDRVVSPLHF. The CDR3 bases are TGTGCCAGCACCCAGGACAGGGTGGTTTCACCCCTCCACTTT.

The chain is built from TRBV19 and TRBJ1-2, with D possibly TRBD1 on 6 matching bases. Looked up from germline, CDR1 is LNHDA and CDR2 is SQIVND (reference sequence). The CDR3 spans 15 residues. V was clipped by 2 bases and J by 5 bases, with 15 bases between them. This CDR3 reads CASSISGTGTYGYTF. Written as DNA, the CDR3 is TGTGCCAGTAGTATATCCGGGACGGGGACATATGGCTACACCTTC.

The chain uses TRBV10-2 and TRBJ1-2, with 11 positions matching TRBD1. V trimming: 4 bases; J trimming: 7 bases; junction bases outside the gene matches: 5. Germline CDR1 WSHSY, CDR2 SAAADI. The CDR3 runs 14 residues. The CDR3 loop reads CASSVGTGGGGYTF. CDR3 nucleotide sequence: TGCGCCAGCAGTGTTGGGACAGGGGGTGGTGGCTACACCTTC.